These 16 T cell receptor beta chains share one sample of origin, sequenced in a study of blood T cells in healthy people across ages. PCR was performed a second time for 7 to 11 cycles using a sample-barcoded 5' primer and a J-beta primer mix. MiXCR was run by TCRdb on the 5' RACE reads, yielding one entry per CDR3 protein. The sample lists about 680,000 distinct CDR3 sequences; roughly 50% were seen once. The sequencing input was blood. The receptors were gathered from a woman between 55 and 75 years old in good health.

V gene TRBV6-6 combines with J gene TRBJ2-5; a possible D gene is TRBD2 (5 bases). Trimming left V 2 bases short and J 5 bases short, with 21 bases between. The CDR3 covers 17 residues. Germline CDR1 MNHNY, CDR2 SVGAGI (reference sequence). CDR3 amino acids: CASSYPSRYAGGETQYF. CDR3 bases: TGTGCCAGCAGTTACCCTTCCCGGTATGCAGGCGGGGAGACCCAGTACTTC.

This clonotype was observed a few times. CDR3 in DNA: TGTGCCAGCAGCAGGGGTAGCGGAATTGAGGAGCAGTACTTC. Amino acid sequence: CASSRGSGIEEQYF. The V gene is TRBV21-1, the J gene TRBJ2-7; the D segment call TRBD2 is taken from the table without a DNA check. TRBV21-1 constitutes a pseudogene. This CDR3 has 14 residues.

This clonotype was recorded only once. The rearrangement links TRBV7-9 to TRBJ1-1, with D maybe TRBD1 (6 bases). The CDR3 has 14 amino acids. Germline values: CDR1 SEHNR, CDR2 FQNEAQ (reference sequence). Trimming left V 0 bases short and J 11 bases short, with 16 bases between. In DNA, the CDR3 is TGTGCCAGCAGCTTAGCCCTCGACAGGAGCGCCGCTTTCTTT. Translated: CASSLALDRSAAFF.

The J gene is TRBJ2-3, the V gene TRBV29-1, with D uncertain. Germline V gene data show CDR1 as SQVTM and CDR2 as ANQGSEA. The CDR3 length is 14 residues. The ends were cut back, 8 bases at V and 4 bases at J, with 19 bases in the middle. The chain's CDR3 is CSHRQQKKADTQYF. CDR3 coding DNA: TGCAGCCATCGGCAACAGAAGAAAGCAGATACGCAGTATTTT.

The chain joins TRBV24-1 to TRBJ2-1; D could derive from TRBD1 or TRBD2 (5 bases each). V was cut by 6 bases and J by 5 bases, with 16 bases left in between. The CDR3 extends over 15 amino acids. Germline V CDR1 and CDR2: KGHDR, SFDVKD. The CDR3 loop is CATSMAGTPDNEQFF. In nucleotides, the CDR3 is TGTGCCACCAGTATGGCAGGGACCCCCGACAATGAGCAGTTCTTC.

This clonotype came up many times. The gene calls are TRBV5-6 and TRBJ2-7, with a weak D call TRBD1 (5 bases). The CDR3 loop spans 11 amino acids. The V end was cut by 7 bases, the J end by 4 bases, with 9 bases between. The V gene's germline CDR1 is SGHDT and CDR2 YYEEEE. The chain's CDR3 is CASGAGYEQYF. Written as DNA, the CDR3 is TGTGCCAGCGGAGCAGGGTACGAGCAGTACTTC.

J is TRBJ1-6 and V is TRBV20-1; a possible D gene is TRBD1 (5 bases). Germline CDR1 DFQATT, CDR2 SNEGSKA (reference sequence). Deletions cut 5 bases from V and 5 bases from J, with 13 bases between. The CDR3 runs to 14 residues. Here the CDR3 DNA reads TGCAGTGCTTCGCGACAGATTGATAATTCACCCCTCCACTTT. It encodes CSASRQIDNSPLHF.

The rearrangement uses TRBV20-1 and TRBJ2-1, with a weak D call TRBD1 (5 bases). V gave up 8 bases and J gave up 0 bases, with 11 bases separating them. This CDR3 comprises 13 residues. Germline V gene data show CDR1 as DFQATT and CDR2 as SNEGSKA (reference sequence). The CDR3: CSPRESSYNEQFF. CDR3 DNA: TGCAGTCCCAGGGAAAGCTCCTACAATGAGCAGTTCTTC.

This chain uses TRBV5-1 with TRBJ2-7; tentatively, D is TRBD2 (5 bases). The V gene lost 0 bases and the J gene lost 0 bases, with 13 bases spanning the gap. The CDR3 length is 16 residues. Germline loops: CDR1 SGHRS, CDR2 YFSETQ. The CDR3 here is CASSLDVGVRSYEQYF. The CDR3 coding sequence is TGCGCCAGCAGCTTGGATGTGGGAGTTCGCTCCTACGAGCAGTACTTC.

The chain uses TRBV20-1 and TRBJ1-6; 8 bases align to TRBD1. CDR1 DFQATT and CDR2 SNEGSKA come from the germline V gene (reference sequence). After removal of 2 bases from V and 0 bases from J, the junction contained 3 bases not matched to a gene. This CDR3 comprises 16 residues. CDR3 nucleotides: TGCAGTGCTAGAAGTGGACAGGGCTCCTATAATTCACCCCTCCACTTT. Protein product: CSARSGQGSYNSPLHF.

With respect to this clonotype: A read error may produce the germline difference seen at one junction end. The chain couples TRBV7-3 to TRBJ2-7; D is perhaps TRBD2 (6 bases). TRBJ2-5 matches the DNA end more closely, so the J call is doubtful. Germline V gene lookup returns CDR1 SGHTA and CDR2 FQGTGA. This CDR3 spans 13 amino acids. This CDR3 reads CTSSSLASETQYF. The CDR3, as DNA: TGTACCAGCAGCTCGCTAGCGAGCGAGACCCAGTACTTC.

The chain is built from TRBV20-1 and TRBJ2-1; TRBD2 might be the D (6 bases). Germline-derived CDR1 and CDR2 are DFQATT and SNEGSKA (reference sequence). The V end was cut by 7 bases, the J end by 0 bases, with 16 bases between. The CDR3 totals 15 residues. DNA for the CDR3: TGCAGTGAGCTGGCTAGCGACCTCTCCTACAATGAGCAGTTCTTC. Protein sequence: CSELASDLSYNEQFF.

In regard to this clonotype: A much larger clonotype is one base distant, so this may be a read error. The J gene is TRBJ2-5, the V gene TRBV5-1, with 11 bases that match TRBD2. Unmatched junction bases numbered 13, after V lost 4 bases and J lost 11 bases. The CDR3 is made up of 15 amino acids. Germline CDR1 reads SGHRS; CDR2 reads YFSETQ. CDR3 loop: CASSPGLAEVDEQYF. The CDR3 DNA reads as TGCGCCAGCAGCCCGGGACTAGCGGAGGTCGATGAGCAGTACTTC.

J is TRBJ1-5 and V is TRBV5-1, with 7 bases aligning to TRBD1. CDR1 SGHRS and CDR2 YFSETQ come from the germline V gene. The trim removed 4 bases at V and 2 bases at J, leaving 6 bases unmatched. CDR3 length: 15 amino acids. CDR3 protein: CASSRTGVGNQPQHF. In DNA, the CDR3 is TGCGCCAGCAGCCGTACAGGGGTGGGCAATCAGCCCCAGCATTTT.

The V call is TRBV7-2, the J call TRBJ1-2; TRBD1 matches 7 bases. Trimming removed 1 base from V and 5 bases from J; junction bases left unmatched: 7. This CDR3 has 15 amino acids. The germline CDR1 and CDR2 sequences are SGHTA and FQGNSA. As DNA, the CDR3 is TGTGCCAGCAGCTTAGGACGACAGGGCTTGTATGGCTACACCTTC. Translation gives CASSLGRQGLYGYTF.

This clonotype turned up a few times. The chain carries TRBV11-2 and TRBJ2-7, with D perhaps TRBD1 or TRBD2 (5 bases each). This CDR3 contains 14 residues. Germline V gene sequence: CDR1 SGHAT, CDR2 FQNNGV. V gave up 5 bases and J gave up 3 bases, with 14 bases separating them. The DNA for the CDR3 is TGTGCCAGCAGCATAGGGGTTAGCGACTACGAGCAGTACTTC. As protein: CASSIGVSDYEQYF.